A single T cell receptor (beta chain) is shown here with its context. Its target is not known. Here immunoSEQ multiplex PCR was the method, and the copy in TCRdb shows in-frame clones only, minus some. The table records approximately 100,000 clones, 90% of them present only once. V trimming: 0 bases; J trimming: 3 bases; junction bases outside the gene matches: 2. The CDR3 runs 15 residues. Germline assignment: CDR1 SGHAT and CDR2 FQNNGV. These data are taken from a study of T cell responses to AZD1222 COVID-19 vaccine. Study results and caveats: Repertoire samples came only from after the peak T cell response.

The chain has TRBV11-2 and TRBJ1-1; 9 nucleotides align to TRBD1. The TCR sequence derives from an adult in good health. Specimen: peripheral blood, collected on day 0 of AZD1222 vaccination. The CDR3 loop reads CASSLERTGDTEAFF. The CDR3 region has the DNA TGTGCCAGCAGCTTAGAGAGGACAGGGGACACTGAAGCTTTCTTT.